The 3 T cell receptor beta chains reported below all come from one sample, sequenced in a study of blood T cells in healthy people across ages. A J-beta primer mix and a sample-barcoded 5' primer were used in a second PCR of roughly 6 to 11 cycles. A single record per CDR3 protein comes from TCRdb applying MiXCR to the 5' RACE reads. The repertoire holds more than 900,000 distinct CDR3 sequences, with under 35% as singletons. The same specimen was also included in a second study, on T cells of mothers and their children.

Material for sequencing was blood. These receptors were collected from a woman aged 40 to 50 in good health.

Only a few counts were recorded for this clonotype. The V call is TRBV5-1, the J call TRBJ2-1, with TRBD2 as a possible D gene (7 bases). CDR1 is SGHRS and CDR2 is YFSETQ in the germline V gene. The ends were cut back, 1 base at V and 0 bases at J, with 14 bases in the middle. The CDR3 contains 17 residues. The CDR3 sequence: CASSLLGGQNSYNEQFF. For the CDR3, the DNA is TGCGCCAGCAGCTTGCTGGGGGGGCAGAACTCCTACAATGAGCAGTTCTTC.

This clonotype has just a few counts. V is TRBV29-1 and J is TRBJ1-1; a weak D match, TRBD1 (5 bases). The CDR3 has 12 amino acids. V lost 2 bases and J 6 bases, leaving 10 bases between the germline ends. Germline CDR1 is SQVTM and CDR2 is ANQGSEA. CDR3 in DNA: TGCAGCGTTGAAAGAGGGGAGGCTGAAGCTTTCTTT. As protein: CSVERGEAEAFF.

This clonotype was observed a handful of times. The chain uses TRBV20-1 and TRBJ2-3, with no clear D. The V and J ends lost 3 bases and 0 bases respectively, with 7 bases between them. The germline V gene has CDR1 DFQATT and CDR2 SNEGSKA (reference sequence). The CDR3 runs 13 residues. CDR3 nucleotides: TGCAGTGCTAGCGGAGATAGCACAGATACGCAGTATTTT. This sequence encodes CSASGDSTDTQYF.